Listed below are T cell receptor beta chains from one sample, sequenced in a study of beta chain features in type 1 diabetes. Sequencing used immunoSEQ multiplex PCR; TCRdb keeps in-frame clones, though not all of them. The sample includes 680,000 or so clones, roughly 13% seen only once; the top ten take roughly 0.022%. The sample taken for sequencing was naive CD4+ T cells from blood. Receptors were obtained from a young man with type 1 diabetes. CDR3s include the opening cysteine and the closing phenylalanine or tryptophan. Where a row states a size, it is once, few, many or the class of an expanded clone; other rows omit it.

v_call: TRBV13
j_call: TRBJ1-2
clone_size: few
cdr3_aa: CASRSQGNGYTF

v_call: TRBV5-4
j_call: TRBJ2-5
clone_size: few
cdr3_aa: CASYRDQETQYF

v_call: TRBV25-1
j_call: TRBJ1-4
clone_size: few
cdr3_aa: CASSPRRGEKLFF

v_call: TRBV11-3
j_call: TRBJ2-1
clone_size: once
cdr3_aa: CASSSGDHNEQFF

v_call: TRBV18
j_call: TRBJ2-7
clone_size: NA
cdr3_aa: CASSPSRDAIYEQYF

v_call: TRBV25-1
j_call: TRBJ1-4
clone_size: few
cdr3_aa: CASRGLATNEKLFF

v_call: TRBV19
j_call: TRBJ1-1
clone_size: few
cdr3_aa: CASSWGTEAFF

v_call: TRBV10-1
j_call: TRBJ2-1
clone_size: NA
cdr3_aa: CATGTGNNEQFF

v_call: TRBV6-1
j_call: TRBJ2-5
clone_size: few
cdr3_aa: CASSDQGETQYF

v_call: TRBV6-5
j_call: TRBJ2-5
clone_size: NA
cdr3_aa: CASSYEASVWQETQYF

v_call: TRBV6-5
j_call: TRBJ1-2
clone_size: few
cdr3_aa: CASSFLARRSNYGYTF

v_call: TRBV5-1
j_call: TRBJ1-2
clone_size: few
cdr3_aa: CASSLSGDNYGYTF

v_call: TRBV4-1
j_call: TRBJ2-6
clone_size: NA
cdr3_aa: CASSQGGLAGTNVLTF

v_call: TRBV18
j_call: TRBJ1-5
clone_size: NA
cdr3_aa: CASSIDRGNQPQHF

v_call: TRBV10-3
j_call: TRBJ2-2
clone_size: NA
cdr3_aa: CAISESNRKGVDPGELFF

v_call: TRBV9
j_call: TRBJ2-7
clone_size: few
cdr3_aa: CASSPGPDLGQYF

v_call: TRBV5-1
j_call: TRBJ2-7
clone_size: NA
cdr3_aa: CASSPGSAGTYEQYF

v_call: TRBV10-3
j_call: TRBJ1-5
clone_size: few
cdr3_aa: CAISDTRNQPQHF

v_call: TRBV12-5
j_call: TRBJ2-5
clone_size: NA
cdr3_aa: CASGSPSGGEETQYF

v_call: TRBV5-4
j_call: TRBJ2-3
clone_size: few
cdr3_aa: CASSLGGGRQGDTQYF

v_call: TRBV7-9
j_call: TRBJ2-7
clone_size: NA
cdr3_aa: CASSLTPGDYEQYF